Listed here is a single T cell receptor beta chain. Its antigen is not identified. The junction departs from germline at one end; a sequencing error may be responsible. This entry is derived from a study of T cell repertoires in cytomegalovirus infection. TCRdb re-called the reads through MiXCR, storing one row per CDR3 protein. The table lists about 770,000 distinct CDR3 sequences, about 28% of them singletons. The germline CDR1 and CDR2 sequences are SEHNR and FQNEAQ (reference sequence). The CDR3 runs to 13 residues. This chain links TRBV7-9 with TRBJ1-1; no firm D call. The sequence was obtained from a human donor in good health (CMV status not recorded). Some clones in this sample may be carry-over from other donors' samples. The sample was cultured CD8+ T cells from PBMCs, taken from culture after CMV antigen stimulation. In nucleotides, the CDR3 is TGTGCCAGCAGCTTAGATGTTGTGGCCTTCGCTAGGTTT. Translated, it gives CASSLDVVAFARF.